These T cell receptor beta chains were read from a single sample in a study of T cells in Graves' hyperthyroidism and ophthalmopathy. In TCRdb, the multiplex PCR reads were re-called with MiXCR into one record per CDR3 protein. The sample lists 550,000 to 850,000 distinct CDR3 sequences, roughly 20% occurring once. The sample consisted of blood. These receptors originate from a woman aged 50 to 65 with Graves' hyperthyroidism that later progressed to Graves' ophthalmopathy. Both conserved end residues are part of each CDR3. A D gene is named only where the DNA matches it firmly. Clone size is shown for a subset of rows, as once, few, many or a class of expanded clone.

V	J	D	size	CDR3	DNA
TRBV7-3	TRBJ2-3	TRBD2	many	CASSLGAGAPGDTQYF	TGTGCCAGCAGCTTAGGAGCGGGGGCACCGGGAGATACGCAGTATTTT
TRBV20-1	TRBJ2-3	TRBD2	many	CSAIPRLLAGTADTQYF	TGCAGTGCTATCCCCCGGCTTCTAGCGGGGACCGCAGATACGCAGTATTTT
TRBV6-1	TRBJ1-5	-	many	CASSYTGGNQPQHF	TGTGCCAGCAGTTATACAGGAGGCAATCAGCCCCAGCATTTT
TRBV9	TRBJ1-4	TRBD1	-	CASSARDSFNEKLFF	TGTGCCAGCAGCGCTAGGGACAGTTTCAATGAAAAACTGTTTTTT
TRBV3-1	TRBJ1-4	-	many	CASSPSGFGEKLFF	TGTGCCAGCAGCCCCTCGGGGTTTGGAGAAAAACTGTTTTTT
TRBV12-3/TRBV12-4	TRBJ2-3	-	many	CASSLSADTQYF	TGTGCCAGCAGTCTATCTGCCGATACGCAGTATTTT
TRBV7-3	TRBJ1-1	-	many	CASTLQAGAGTEAFF	TGTGCCAGCACCCTTCAGGCGGGGGCTGGAACTGAAGCTTTCTTT
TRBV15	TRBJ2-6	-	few	CATSRTTGANVLTF	TGTGCCACCAGCAGGACAACAGGGGCCAACGTCCTGACTTTC
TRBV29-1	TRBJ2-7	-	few	CSVRFSYEQYF	TGCAGCGTCCGATTCTCCTACGAGCAGTACTTC
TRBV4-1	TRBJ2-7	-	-	CASSHFQVAYEQYF	TGCGCCAGCAGCCACTTCCAAGTTGCTTACGAGCAGTACTTC
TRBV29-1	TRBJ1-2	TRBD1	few	CSVRDRANYGYTF	TGCAGCGTAAGAGACAGGGCCAACTATGGCTACACCTTC
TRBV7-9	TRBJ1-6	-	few	CASSLKGGAYNSPLHF	TGTGCCAGCAGCTTAAAAGGTGGAGCCTATAATTCACCCCTCCACTTT
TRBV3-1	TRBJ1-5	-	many	CASGTSSGARRNQPQHF	TGTGCCAGCGGTACATCTTCAGGGGCACGGCGCAATCAGCCCCAGCATTTT
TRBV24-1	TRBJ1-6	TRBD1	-	CATSDTDRVISPLHF	TGTGCCACCAGTGATACCGACAGGGTTATTTCACCCCTCCACTTT
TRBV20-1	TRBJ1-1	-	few	CSAPVLGGRAEAFF	TGCAGTGCTCCTGTTCTGGGGGGGCGGGCTGAAGCTTTCTTT
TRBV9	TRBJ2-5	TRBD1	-	CASSLYLGQGQETQYF	TGTGCCAGCAGCCTGTACTTGGGACAGGGACAAGAGACCCAGTACTTC
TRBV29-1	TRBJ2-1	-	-	CSGAESSYNEQFF	TGCAGCGGGGCCGAGAGCTCCTACAATGAGCAGTTCTTC
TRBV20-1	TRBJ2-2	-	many	CSARDQGGTGELFF	TGCAGTGCTAGAGATCAGGGAGGCACCGGGGAGCTGTTTTTT
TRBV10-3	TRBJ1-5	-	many	CAISVSGSNQPQHF	TGTGCCATCAGTGTTTCGGGGTCAAATCAGCCCCAGCATTTT
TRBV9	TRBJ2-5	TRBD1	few	CASSTTGGGAGQETQYF	TGTGCCAGCAGCACGACAGGGGGCGGTGCGGGTCAAGAGACCCAGTACTTC
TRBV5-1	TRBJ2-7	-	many	CASSLVTGGLRYEQYF	TGCGCCAGCAGCTTGGTAACCGGGGGCCTTCGCTACGAGCAGTACTTC
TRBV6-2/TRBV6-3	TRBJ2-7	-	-	CASSYSGVNEQYF	TGTGCCAGCAGTTACTCTGGGGTGAACGAGCAGTACTTC
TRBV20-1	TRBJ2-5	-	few	CSARVSGAGETQYF	TGCAGTGCTAGAGTATCAGGGGCCGGGGAGACCCAGTACTTC
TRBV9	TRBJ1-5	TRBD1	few	CASSADRGIRPQHF	TGTGCCAGCAGCGCGGACAGGGGGATTCGGCCCCAGCATTTT
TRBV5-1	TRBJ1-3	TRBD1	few	CASSRSGQGNTIYF	TGCGCCAGCAGCCGGAGTGGACAGGGGAACACCATATATTTT
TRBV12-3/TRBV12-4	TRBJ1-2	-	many	CASSPFPGQIFYGYTF	TGTGCCAGCAGCCCGTTTCCGGGACAAATCTTCTATGGCTACACCTTC
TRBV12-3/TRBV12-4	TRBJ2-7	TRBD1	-	CASNSDRGRDYEQYF	TGTGCCAGCAATTCGGACAGGGGGCGCGACTACGAGCAGTACTTC
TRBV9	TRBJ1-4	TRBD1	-	CASSPSTGQTNEKLFF	TGTGCCAGCAGCCCCTCGACGGGACAGACTAATGAAAAACTGTTTTTT
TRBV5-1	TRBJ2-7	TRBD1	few	CASSFGQGAKNEQYF	TGCGCCAGCAGCTTCGGACAGGGGGCTAAGAACGAGCAGTACTTC
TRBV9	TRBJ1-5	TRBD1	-	CASSAGTGFQPQHF	TGTGCCAGCAGCGCCGGGACAGGGTTTCAGCCCCAGCATTTT
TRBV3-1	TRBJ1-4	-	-	CASSGRRVEKLFF	TGTGCCAGCAGCGGCAGAAGAGTTGAAAAACTGTTTTTT
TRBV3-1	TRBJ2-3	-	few	CASSQTAGRFGTDTQYF	TGTGCCAGCAGCCAAACGGCAGGGCGCTTCGGCACAGATACGCAGTATTTT
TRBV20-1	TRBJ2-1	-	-	CSASTGPTYNEQFF	TGCAGTGCTAGTACGGGGCCTACCTACAATGAGCAGTTCTTC
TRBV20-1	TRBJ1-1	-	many	CSATPGGAEAFF	TGCAGTGCTACCCCCGGGGGTGCTGAAGCTTTCTTT
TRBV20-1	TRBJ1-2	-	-	CSATGRYSYGYTF	TGCAGTGCTACCGGACGGTACTCCTATGGCTACACCTTC